The 8 T cell receptor beta chains below all came from one sample that was sequenced in a study of response to subunit inactivated influenza vaccine. TCRdb ran MiXCR on the RT-PCR reads and lists one entry per CDR3 protein. This sample has around 170,000 distinct CDR3 sequences, with around 10% found just once. Sequenced here: CD8+ T cells sorted from PBMCs, sampled around 25 months after vaccination. The receptors come from a man aged 50 to 69 who received an inactivated influenza vaccine.

The table lists this clonotype with a few counts. The chain employs TRBV9 and TRBJ2-7; D might be TRBD2 (5 bases). This CDR3 is 14 amino acids long. CDR1 is SGDLS, CDR2 YYNGEE, per germline. The V and J ends lost 0 bases and 2 bases respectively, with 9 bases between them. The CDR3 loop reads CASSVEGAPYEQYF. DNA of the CDR3: TGTGCCAGCAGCGTAGAGGGAGCACCCTACGAGCAGTACTTC. Based on the CDR3 plus reference TRBV9 and TRBJ2-7, the full variable domain is DSGVTQTPKHLITATGQRVTLRCSPRSGDLSVYWYQQSLDQGLQFLIQYYNGEERAKGNILERFSAQQFPDLHSELNLSSLELGDSALYFCASSVEGAPYEQYFGPGTRLTVT.

V usage is TRBV29-1 and J usage is TRBJ2-2, with a tentative D call TRBD2 (6 bases). V lost 3 bases and J 4 bases, leaving 9 bases between the germline ends. The CDR3 runs to 13 residues. Germline CDR1 reads SQVTM; CDR2 reads ANQGSEA. The DNA for the CDR3 is TGCAGCGTTGACAACGGGAGCACCGGGGAGCTGTTTTTT. As protein: CSVDNGSTGELFF.

The chain is built from TRBV7-8 and TRBJ2-3, with D tentatively TRBD2 (5 bases). Germline V gives CDR1 SGHVS, CDR2 FQNEAQ. This CDR3 spans 14 amino acids. V was trimmed by 4 bases and J by 3 bases, leaving 11 bases between them. This CDR3 is CASSWEWGTDTQYF. The CDR3 bases are TGTGCCAGCAGCTGGGAGTGGGGTACAGATACGCAGTATTTT.

This clonotype occurred a few times. The CDR3 reads CATSDVTGLAEDNEQFF. CDR3 DNA: TGTGCCACCAGTGACGTGACCGGACTAGCGGAAGACAATGAGCAGTTCTTC. V and J are TRBV24-1 and TRBJ2-1; the match to TRBD2 covers 10 bases. CDR3 length equals 17 residues. J was trimmed by 5 bases and V by 4 bases; bases with no gene match: 10. Germline CDR1 and CDR2: KGHDR and SFDVKD.

This clonotype was found a few times. The V and J genes are TRBV24-1 and TRBJ2-1; 7 bases line up with TRBD2. V gave up 6 bases and J gave up 4 bases; unmatched junction bases: 11. In germline, CDR1 is KGHDR, CDR2 SFDVKD. The CDR3 is made up of 16 amino acids. CDR3 DNA: TGTGCCACCAGTAGAGGACTAGAAGAGAGTTACAATGAGCAGTTCTTC. Amino acids: CATSRGLEESYNEQFF.

The chain joins TRBV30 to TRBJ1-5; TRBD1 might be the D (6 bases). V was shortened by 5 bases and J by 1 base, with 15 bases between the two germline ends. This CDR3 has 15 amino acids. The germline CDR1 and CDR2 sequences are GTSNPN and SVGIG (reference sequence). Written as DNA, the CDR3 is TGTGCCTGGGACAACCGAACAGGGAGCAATCAGCCCCAGCATTTT. Encoded protein: CAWDNRTGSNQPQHF.

This clonotype was found a few times. The V gene is TRBV10-3, the J gene TRBJ2-3; 7 nucleotides match TRBD1. V dropped 0 bases and J dropped 4; count of bases not matched to a gene: 7. CDR3 length: 16 residues. Germline V gives CDR1 ENHRY, CDR2 SYGVKD. The CDR3 region is CAISESAGTGADTQYF. DNA for the CDR3: TGTGCCATCAGTGAGTCAGCCGGAACAGGGGCAGATACGCAGTATTTT.

There are a few counts of this clonotype. The chain recombines TRBV4-2 with TRBJ2-7, with D hard to call. The CDR3 totals 14 residues. In germline, CDR1 is LGHNA, CDR2 YNFKEQ. V was shortened by 3 bases and J by 1 base, with 10 bases between the two germline ends. The CDR3 DNA is TGTGCCAGCAGCCAGGAAGTTTGGTCCTACGAGCAGTACTTC. Amino acids: CASSQEVWSYEQYF.